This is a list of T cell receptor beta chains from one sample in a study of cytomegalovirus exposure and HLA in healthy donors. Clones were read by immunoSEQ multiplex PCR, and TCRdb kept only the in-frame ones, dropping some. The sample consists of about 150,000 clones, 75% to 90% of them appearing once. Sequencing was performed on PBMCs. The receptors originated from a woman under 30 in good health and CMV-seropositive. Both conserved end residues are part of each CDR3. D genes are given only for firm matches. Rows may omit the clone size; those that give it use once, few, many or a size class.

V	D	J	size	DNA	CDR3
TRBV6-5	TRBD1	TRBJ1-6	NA	TGTGCCAGCAGACAGGGGGCCGGCTCACCCCTCCACTTT	CASRQGAGSPLHF
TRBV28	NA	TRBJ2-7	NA	TGTGCCAGCACTACTGGGGGGATCTCCTACGAGCAGTACTTC	CASTTGGISYEQYF
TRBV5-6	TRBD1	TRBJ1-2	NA	TGTGCCAGCAGCTTTCAGGGGGCGGATGGCTACACCTTC	CASSFQGADGYTF
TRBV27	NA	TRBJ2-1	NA	TGTGCCAGCAGTTTTAATAGAGCGTACAATGAGCAGTTCTTC	CASSFNRAYNEQFF
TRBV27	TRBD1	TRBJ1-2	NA	TGTGCCAGCAGTTTATACACGGGACAGGGGGCGGGAGGCTACACCTTC	CASSLYTGQGAGGYTF
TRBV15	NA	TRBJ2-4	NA	TGTGCCACCAGCAGACTCGTAGGGGTAGCCAAAAACATTCAGTACTTC	CATSRLVGVAKNIQYF
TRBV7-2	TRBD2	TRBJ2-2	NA	TGTGCCAGCAGCTTAGCGGTGACTAGCGGGGGGTCGGACACCGGGGAGCTGTTTTTT	CASSLAVTSGGSDTGELFF
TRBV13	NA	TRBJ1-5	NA	TGTGCCAGCAGCTTAGGCGGTGGCGCGGGCAATCAGCCCCAGCATTTT	CASSLGGGAGNQPQHF
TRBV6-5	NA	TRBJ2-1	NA	TGTGCCAGCAGTTCCGGACACGAGCAGTTCTTC	CASSSGHEQFF
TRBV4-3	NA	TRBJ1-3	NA	TGCGCCAGCAGCCAAGCAGGGTTCTCTGGAAACACCATATATTTT	CASSQAGFSGNTIYF
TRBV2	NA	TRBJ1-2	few	TGTGCCAGCTTAAAGGGCGGGAGCTATGGCTACACCTTC	CASLKGGSYGYTF
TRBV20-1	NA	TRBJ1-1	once	TGCAGTGCTTTAAATCCCTCTGAAGCTTTCTTT	CSALNPSEAFF
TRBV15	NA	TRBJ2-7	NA	TGTGCCACCAGCAGTCCCAGGGAAGCACCGACCTACGAGCAGTACTTC	CATSSPREAPTYEQYF
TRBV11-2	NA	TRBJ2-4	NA	TGTGCCAGCAGCTTTGACACTAAAAACATTCAGTACTTC	CASSFDTKNIQYF
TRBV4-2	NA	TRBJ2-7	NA	TGTGCCAGCAGCCAAGGTAGTCATAACGGACTCTCCTACGAGCAGTACTTC	CASSQGSHNGLSYEQYF
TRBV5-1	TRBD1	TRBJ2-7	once	TGCGCCAGCAGCCCAGGACAGGGACACGAGGAGCAGTACTTC	CASSPGQGHEEQYF
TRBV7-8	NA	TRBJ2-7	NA	TGTGCCAGCAGGCCGCCCGGGACTTTGTCCTACGAGCAGTACTTC	CASRPPGTLSYEQYF
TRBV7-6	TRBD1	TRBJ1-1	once	TGTGCCAGCAGCTTGGGACAGCTGAACACTGAAGCTTTCTTT	CASSLGQLNTEAFF
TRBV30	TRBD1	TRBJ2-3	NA	TGTGCCTGGAGCCACAGGGGTACCCGGACAGATACGCAGTATTTT	CAWSHRGTRTDTQYF
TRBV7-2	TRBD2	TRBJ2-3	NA	TGTGCCAGCAGCTTAGCCCAGTGGCGGGGGGAAGATACGCAGTATTTT	CASSLAQWRGEDTQYF
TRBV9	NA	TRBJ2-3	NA	TGTGCCAGCAGCGATAGTCGGGGGGCCGACACAGATACGCAGTATTTT	CASSDSRGADTDTQYF
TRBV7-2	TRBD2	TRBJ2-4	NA	TGTGCCAGCAGCTTGACTAGCGGGGGGGCCAAAAACATTCAGTACTTC	CASSLTSGGAKNIQYF
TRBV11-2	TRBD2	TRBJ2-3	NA	TGTGCCAGCAGCTTAGCGGCTAGCGGGGGGTTCACAGATACGCAGTATTTT	CASSLAASGGFTDTQYF
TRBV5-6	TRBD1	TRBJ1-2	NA	TGTGCCAGCAGCGCGGGACAGAAGGACTATGGCTACACCTTC	CASSAGQKDYGYTF
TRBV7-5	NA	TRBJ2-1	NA	TGTGCCAGAAGCTTAGTTGGGACTTTCAATGAGCAGTTCTTC	CARSLVGTFNEQFF
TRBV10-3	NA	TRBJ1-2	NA	TGTGCCATCAGTGGTGGGCAGGGTAGCTATGGCTACACCTTC	CAISGGQGSYGYTF
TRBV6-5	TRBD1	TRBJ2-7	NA	TGTGCCAGCAGTTGGACAGGGTCGAACGAGCAGTACTTC	CASSWTGSNEQYF
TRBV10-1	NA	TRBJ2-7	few	TGCGCCAGCAGTGAGTCGTCAGGGCGTACCTACGAGCAGTACTTC	CASSESSGRTYEQYF